The 17 T cell receptor beta chains below were found in one sample sequenced in a study of OX40 agonist ivuxolimab in advanced cancers. Assay: immunoSEQ multiplex PCR; the TCRdb copy retains only in-frame clones and omits some. The table includes over 80,000 clones, 85% to 90% detected once. Sample: CD4+ or CD8+ T cells sorted from blood, taken in a trial of the OX40 agonist ivuxolimab. These receptors originate from an adult with an advanced solid tumor such as melanoma, head and neck, liver or kidney cancer.

The V call is TRBV6-5, the J call TRBJ2-7, with D unresolved. Germline V gene lookup returns CDR1 MNHEY and CDR2 SVGAGI. This CDR3 is built from 15 residues. The V gene lost 2 bases and the J gene lost 3 bases, with 14 bases spanning the gap. The CDR3 reads CASSYKTNSHYEQYF. In DNA form, the CDR3 reads TGTGCCAGCAGTTACAAGACAAACTCTCACTACGAGCAGTACTTC.

The chain recombines TRBV7-2 with TRBJ2-3; no definite D call. With 2 bases removed from V and 5 bases from J, the gap between germline ends came to 2 bases. Per germline, CDR1 SGHTA and CDR2 FQGNSA. This CDR3 spans 11 amino acids. CDR3 loop: CASSLKDTQYF. The CDR3 DNA sequence: TGTGCCAGCAGCTTAAAAGATACGCAGTATTTT.

V usage is TRBV5-4 and J usage is TRBJ2-1; 9 bases agree with TRBD2. The V segment lost 5 bases and the J segment 8 bases; nucleotides outside the gene matches: 8. This CDR3 region has 14 residues. Germline V gene data show CDR1 as SGHNT and CDR2 as YYREEE (reference sequence). CDR3 sequence reads: CASSRVAGADEQFF. CDR3 bases: TGTGCCAGCAGTAGAGTAGCGGGAGCGGATGAGCAGTTCTTC.

The J gene is TRBJ1-3, the V gene TRBV7-2; 8 bases map to TRBD1. Germline assignment: CDR1 SGHTA and CDR2 FQGNSA. CDR3 length: 17 residues. Trimming at V came to 5 bases and at J to 0 bases, leaving 9 bases not matched to a gene. The CDR3: CASSPRTGMLSGNTIYF. The CDR3 coding sequence is TGTGCCAGCAGCCCTCGGACAGGGATGCTCTCTGGAAACACCATATATTTT.

This chain uses TRBV11-2 with TRBJ1-5; D gene unclear. V was trimmed by 4 bases and J by 2 bases, leaving 12 bases between them. CDR1 and CDR2 from the germline V gene are SGHAT and FQNNGV. CDR3 length equals 15 residues. DNA for the CDR3: TGTGCCAGCAGCTCGACCCTATCGGGCAATCAGCCCCAGCATTTT. Translated: CASSSTLSGNQPQHF.

The chain couples TRBV2 to TRBJ1-2; D gene ambiguous. Looked up from germline, CDR1 is SNHLY and CDR2 is FYNNEI. The CDR3 sequence is 14 residues long. Trimming pared 2 bases from V and 7 bases from J, leaving 14 bases between. DNA for the CDR3: TGTGCCAGCAGTGAATCCTGGGGAGGAACTGGCTACACCTTC. This sequence encodes CASSESWGGTGYTF.

The rearrangement joins TRBV25-1 to TRBJ1-6, with 9 bases aligning to TRBD1. Germline V lookup: CDR1 MGHDK, CDR2 SYGVNS. The CDR3 length is 14 residues. V lost 6 bases, J lost 6 bases, and 3 bases stayed unmatched. The CDR3 sequence: CASRPGQGNSPLHF. CDR3 bases: TGTGCCAGCAGACCGGGACAGGGTAATTCACCCCTCCACTTT. The whole variable domain, filled in from reference TRBV25-1 and TRBJ1-6, reads EADIYQTPRYLVIGTGKKITLECSQTMGHDKMYWYQQDPGMELHLIHYSYGVNSTEKGDLSSESTVSRIRTEHFPLTLESARPSHTSQYLCASRPGQGNSPLHFGNGTRLTVT.

The V gene is TRBV6-1, the J gene TRBJ2-7; D is possibly TRBD2 (7 bases). Trimming took 8 bases from V and 9 from J, leaving 23 bases between them. Germline V gene sequence: CDR1 MNHNS, CDR2 SASEGT. The CDR3 loop spans 14 amino acids. CDR3 sequence: CASGGAGEGSRQYF. CDR3 coding DNA: TGTGCCAGCGGGGGGGCAGGGGAAGGTTCAAGGCAGTACTTC.

V and J are TRBV2 and TRBJ2-2; D is possibly TRBD2 (5 bases). The CDR3 extends over 14 amino acids. Trimming cost V 1 base and J 6 bases, with 9 bases left between them. Germline loops: CDR1 SNHLY, CDR2 FYNNEI. CDR3 coding DNA: TGTGCCAGCAGTGAAGGACTACCTCCCGGGGAGCTGTTTTTT. Its protein product is CASSEGLPPGELFF. Full variable domain (outside the CDR3, taken from reference TRBV2 and TRBJ2-2): EPEVTQTPSHQVTQMGQEVILRCVPISNHLYFYWYRQILGQKVEFLVSFYNNEISEKSEIFDDQFSVERPDGSNFTLKIRSTKLEDSAMYFCASSEGLPPGELFFGEGSRLTVL.

This chain uses TRBV11-3 with TRBJ1-4; D remains ambiguous. Per the germline V gene, CDR1 is SGHNT and CDR2 is YENEEA. There are 11 residues in the CDR3. Between the trimmed V and J ends, which lost 3 bases and 11 bases, there was a span of 7 bases. This CDR3 is CASSLGGKLFF. In DNA, the CDR3 is TGTGCCAGCAGCTTGGGTGGCAAACTGTTTTTT.

The rearrangement links TRBV5-6 to TRBJ2-3; unclear D gene. The CDR3 extends over 11 amino acids. Germline CDR1 and CDR2: SGHDT and YYEEEE. The germline V and J ends were trimmed by 2 bases and 6 bases, with 4 bases remaining between them. The CDR3 DNA reads TGTGCCAGCAGCTTACAGGATACGCAGTATTTT. This gives the protein CASSLQDTQYF.

The count of this clone is one. The chain links TRBV27 to TRBJ2-7; possible D gene TRBD1, 6 bases. The CDR3 extends over 14 amino acids. Deletions cut 3 bases from V and 3 bases from J, with 12 bases between. Germline CDR1 is MNHEY and CDR2 is SMNVEV (reference sequence). CDR3 sequence (DNA): TGTGCCAGCAGTTTGACAGGACAGAACTACGAGCAGTACTTC. Its translation is CASSLTGQNYEQYF.

This chain uses TRBV30 with TRBJ1-4; D gene ambiguous. The CDR3 loop spans 14 amino acids. V lost 3 bases, J lost 8 bases, and 16 bases lay in between. Germline V gene sequence: CDR1 GTSNPN, CDR2 SVGIG (reference sequence). The CDR3 DNA reads TGTGCCTGGAGCTCGTACGGGAGAGGCGAAAAACTGTTTTTT. It encodes CAWSSYGRGEKLFF.

The chain employs TRBV7-2 and TRBJ2-5; D unclear. V dropped 5 bases and J dropped 5 bases, with 12 bases sitting between them. This CDR3 is built from 13 residues. Germline CDR1 and CDR2: SGHTA and FQGNSA. CDR3 coding DNA: TGTGCCAGCAGCCCGAGCAGCTGGGAGACCCAGTACTTC. Residues: CASSPSSWETQYF.

This clone was observed a single time. The chain carries TRBV5-4 and TRBJ1-2; the D is unclear. The V and J ends lost 5 bases and 3 bases respectively, with 17 bases between them. CDR3 length equals 15 residues. Germline CDR1 and CDR2: SGHNT and YYREEE (reference sequence). The CDR3: CASSHALFRDYGYTF. The CDR3 nucleotides are TGTGCCAGCAGTCATGCCCTATTTCGGGACTATGGCTACACCTTC. Combining the CDR3 with reference TRBV5-4 and TRBJ1-2 gives the whole variable domain ETGVTQSPTHLIKTRGQQVTLRCSSQSGHNTVSWYQQALGQGPQFIFQYYREEENGRGNFPPRFSGLQFPNYSSELNVNALELDDSALYLCASSHALFRDYGYTFGSGTRLTVV.

V usage is TRBV5-6 and J usage is TRBJ1-2, with D perhaps TRBD1 (5 bases). Trimming shortened V by 3 bases and J by 4 bases, and 10 bases separated the two germline ends. Germline CDR1 SGHDT, CDR2 YYEEEE. The CDR3 length is 13 residues. CDR3 bases: TGTGCCAGCAGCTGGGGGAGTGGCTATGGCTACACCTTC. Amino acids: CASSWGSGYGYTF.

The rearrangement uses TRBV6-1 and TRBJ1-1; 8 nucleotides line up with TRBD1. The junction had 8 bases not matched to a gene; V was cut back by 6 bases and J by 5 bases. From germline, CDR1 is MNHNS and CDR2 SASEGT. The CDR3 covers 14 residues. CDR3 nucleotides: TGTGCCAGCAGCCTAGGACAGGGAGGGACTGAAGCTTTCTTT. Translation gives CASSLGQGGTEAFF.